Listed here is a single T cell receptor beta chain. Its antigen is currently not known. No base qualities exist here, and no much larger clone lies one base off it. CDR1 LNHDA and CDR2 SQIVND are derived from the germline V gene (reference sequence). The CDR3 spans 15 residues, from the cysteine through the phenylalanine. Kept here is only the CDR3 DNA, which spans 45 bases and is read in frame from base 1. V sheds 10 bases and J sheds 1 base, leaving 17 bases between their ends. Synthesis of TCR cDNA relied on 5'RACE template switching, a step that introduced a universal primer site along with unique molecular identifiers. Priming for cDNA synthesis came from both the TCR alpha and TCR beta constant segments. Library amplification used two PCR steps, and the second PCR step added sample barcodes and sequencing adapters. Libraries were sequenced on Illumina HiSeq 2500 (2x100 bp) or NovaSeq (2x150 bp). The authors' analysis ran thus. Reads were demultiplexed and collapsed into UMI consensus sequences with MIGEC, and V(D)J alignment was performed with MiXCR. Vaccine-responding clonotypes were identified with edgeR using replicate PBMC samples, with FDR below 0.01 and a log2 fold change above 5 up to day 15 being required. Each bulk clonotype was labeled CD4 or CD8 based on which sequenced repertoire, CD4 or CD8, contained the clonotype at higher abundance. TCRdb passed the public sequencing reads through fastp at Q25 and MiXCR, retaining productive beta sequences. Identical CDR3 protein sequences are pooled into one entry, listed with their most common genes and DNA. These V and J calls originate from TCRdb's pipeline instead of the authors' own analysis. This sample has 110,000 or so distinct CDR3 sequences in its table, and 5.5% to 8% of those were observed once. The ten largest clones capture over 2.5% of the sample.

The data originate from a study of T cells after yellow fever vaccination (dated by TCRdb to the late 2010s). With regard to the full study: Libraries from fractions with low cell numbers were prepared with the SMART-Seq v4 Ultra Low Input RNA kit. To follow T-cell clones before and after both primary and booster YFV17D yellow fever vaccination, bulk TCR alpha and beta repertoires underwent longitudinal sequencing. Blood was drawn at multiple timepoints before and after primary and secondary immunization, with bulk PBMC replicates and cell subsets isolated. Two healthy male donors made up the cohort, one aged 18 to 29 years and the other aged 30 to 39 years.

This specimen's treatment or condition label, per the study, means: live attenuated yellow fever vaccine strain. A standard Ficoll-Paque protocol was used to isolate PBMCs from peripheral blood. Dynabeads CD4 and CD8 positive selection kits were used to isolate CD4 and CD8 T-cell fractions. TriZol was used to extract RNA from bulk PBMCs, CD4 and CD8 fractions, and dextramer-positive and dextramer-negative fractions. The investigation overall reported the following: A small fraction of clonotypes appeared in both the CD4 and CD8 compartments, likely as a result of convergent recombination. Because the study included only a couple of donors, the extent to which the findings can be generalized is limited. Most clones expanded after primary vaccination (96% of CD4 and roughly 88% of CD8) were re-detected after the booster, suggesting that broad memory maintenance occurred. Compared with the primary T-cell response, the secondary T-cell response was faster but weaker, reaching its peak on day 5 rather than on day 15. Computational filtering was required because FACS-sorted repertoires could contain abundant contaminating clonotypes from the bulk population.

The sequence was collected from a man aged 18 to 35 who received the YFV17D yellow fever vaccine. The rearrangement joined TRBV19 to TRBJ1-5, and possibly TRBD1, on 5 matching bases. This specimen was CD4+ T cells sorted from PBMCs, taken about 49 days after the first yellow fever vaccination. The CDR3 corresponds to CAIFDQGVSNQPQHF. The DNA sequence reads TGTGCCATTTTCGACCAGGGAGTAAGCAATCAGCCCCAGCATTTT.